A single sample is the source of the 27 T cell receptor beta chains below, sequenced in a study of T-cell memory formation after mild COVID-19 (dated by TCRdb to the early 2020s). The library was produced with 5' RACE. TCRdb lists the instrument as Illumina NovaSeq 6000. TCRdb ran its own pipeline on the public reads, namely fastp trimming at Q25 and MiXCR clone calling, and kept in-frame beta chains. Identical CDR3 protein sequences are pooled into one entry, listed with their most common genes and DNA. The sample data list some 200,000 distinct CDR3 sequences, and approximately 10% of these were observed just once. The ten largest clonotypes hold 3% to 4% of the sample. Sequenced sample: PBMCs or a T cell subset sorted from them (not recorded which). Receptors originate from a man younger than 35 who had mild COVID-19 (a few samples of this study predate the infection). The sample titles of this study are shuffled in the database, so cell type and time point are left out; the donor was told from shared clones.

This clonotype was counted ten times or more. The CDR3 coding sequence is TGTGCCAGCAGCTTCTCTAGCGGGGGGCGAGAGACCCAGTACTTC. This translates into CASSFSSGGRETQYF. J is TRBJ2-5 and V is TRBV11-2; TRBD2 aligns across 11 bases. The CDR3 extends over 15 amino acids. J gave up 4 bases and V 3 bases, and 4 bases lay outside the gene matches. Germline V CDR1 and CDR2: SGHAT, FQNNGV.

This clonotype was observed many times. This chain joins TRBV7-9 and TRBJ1-1, with D uncertain. Trimming pared 2 bases from V and 2 bases from J, leaving 9 bases between. This CDR3 has 14 amino acids. The germline V gene encodes CDR1 SEHNR and CDR2 FQNEAQ (reference sequence). Written as DNA, the CDR3 is TGTGCCAGCAGCTTAACCACAGTAAACACTGAAGCTTTCTTT. This translates into CASSLTTVNTEAFF.

In this sample, this clonotype turned up a few times. V gene TRBV6-5 combines with J gene TRBJ1-6, with TRBD1 matching 10 bases. CDR3 size: 14 residues. CDR1 and CDR2 from the germline V gene are MNHEY and SVGAGI. V dropped 6 bases and J dropped 9; count of bases not matched to a gene: 5. The CDR3 region is CASRKRQGASPLHF. The CDR3 DNA follows: TGTGCCAGCAGAAAAAGACAGGGGGCTTCACCCCTCCACTTT.

The genes are TRBV7-2 and TRBJ2-5; 10 positions agree with TRBD1. CDR1 is SGHTA, CDR2 FQGNSA, per germline. The length of the CDR3 is 15 residues. Trimming removed 4 bases from V and 4 bases from J; junction bases left unmatched: 6. The CDR3 protein is CASSWDRGVGETQYF. CDR3 coding DNA: TGTGCCAGCAGCTGGGACAGGGGAGTCGGAGAGACCCAGTACTTC.

This chain connects TRBV5-1 to TRBJ2-7; D may match TRBD1 or TRBD2 (6 bases each). Trimming removed 4 bases at V and 1 base at J, with 15 bases between. This CDR3 spans 15 amino acids. The germline V gene has CDR1 SGHRS and CDR2 YFSETQ. In nucleotides, the CDR3 is TGCGCCAGCAGCATGGGGGGTCAGGGGTCCTACGAGCAGTACTTC. Residues: CASSMGGQGSYEQYF.

The gene calls are TRBV6-2 or TRBV6-3 and TRBJ1-6; D gene unclear. Germline loops: CDR1 MNHEY, CDR2 SVGEGT. Trimming left V 10 bases short and J 2 bases short, with 6 bases between. The CDR3 is 12 amino acids. CDR3 amino acids: CATGPYNSPLHF. For the CDR3, the DNA is TGTGCCACCGGACCCTATAATTCACCCCTCCACTTT.

The V call is TRBV12-3 or TRBV12-4, the J call TRBJ1-5, with D perhaps TRBD1 (5 bases). CDR3 length: 14 residues. V was clipped by 5 bases and J by 5 bases, with 13 bases between them. The CDR3: CASSDDSTHQPQHF. In DNA form, the CDR3 reads TGTGCCAGCAGTGACGACAGCACCCATCAGCCCCAGCATTTT.

V usage is TRBV29-1 and J usage is TRBJ2-3, with a weak D call TRBD1 (6 bases). The CDR3 is made up of 15 amino acids. Trimming cost V 7 bases and J 7 bases, with 24 bases left between them. Germline V gene data show CDR1 as SQVTM and CDR2 as ANQGSEA. This CDR3 is CSAVVFLGGGNTQYF. In DNA form, the CDR3 reads TGCAGCGCCGTTGTTTTTTTAGGGGGTGGAAATACGCAGTATTTT.

This clonotype was seen only a few times. V is TRBV30 and J is TRBJ2-1, with D hard to call. The CDR3 length is 13 residues. Trimming pared 3 bases from V and 5 bases from J, leaving 11 bases between. Germline-derived CDR1 and CDR2 are GTSNPN and SVGIG (reference sequence). CDR3 residues: CAWSWRRDNEQFF. CDR3 coding DNA: TGTGCCTGGAGCTGGAGAAGGGACAATGAGCAGTTCTTC.

J is TRBJ1-1 and V is TRBV6-1; 8 bases line up with TRBD1. Germline V lookup: CDR1 MNHNS, CDR2 SASEGT. This CDR3 has 15 amino acids. V shed 6 bases and J 2 bases; nucleotides not matched to a gene: 8. CDR3 sequence: CASRPRQGLNTEAFF. CDR3 DNA sequence: TGTGCCAGCAGGCCTAGACAGGGGTTAAACACTGAAGCTTTCTTT.

This clonotype has a handful of counts. V gene TRBV10-3 combines with J gene TRBJ1-1, with 7 bases fitting TRBD1. The germline gives CDR1 ENHRY, CDR2 SYGVKD. CDR3 length equals 13 residues. V shed 3 bases, J shed 4 bases, and the junction held 2 bases outside the gene matches. Written as DNA, the CDR3 is TGTGCCATCAGTGACCAGGGGGGCACTGAAGCTTTCTTT. Translation gives CAISDQGGTEAFF.

J is TRBJ1-4 and V is TRBV9, with a weak D call TRBD1 (5 bases). The germline V gene encodes CDR1 SGDLS and CDR2 YYNGEE. This CDR3 spans 20 amino acids. V was clipped by 3 bases and J by 0 bases, with 24 bases between them. CDR3 coding DNA: TGTGCCAGCAGCGCCCCCAGAGGGGAGGGGTCCTTTGCAACTAATGAAAAACTGTTTTTT. Encoded protein: CASSAPRGEGSFATNEKLFF.

This clonotype was counted ten times or more. This chain uses TRBV6-2 or TRBV6-3 with TRBJ2-7; D gene unclear. The V end was cut by 5 bases, the J end by 3 bases, with 11 bases between. Germline V gives CDR1 MNHEY, CDR2 SVGEGT. The length of the CDR3 is 13 residues. Here the CDR3 DNA reads TGTGCCAGCAGTGGCCCGGTCAACTACGAGCAGTACGTC. Amino acids: CASSGPVNYEQYV.

The CDR3 spells CASSFGLAGLLVNNEQFF. The CDR3 DNA reads TGTGCCAGCAGCTTCGGGCTAGCGGGCCTCTTAGTTAACAATGAGCAGTTCTTC. The genes are TRBV11-2 and TRBJ2-1, with TRBD2 matching 8 bases. Trimming removed 3 bases from V and 5 bases from J; junction bases left unmatched: 15. This CDR3 comprises 18 residues. The V gene's germline CDR1 is SGHAT and CDR2 FQNNGV.

This clonotype came up many times. The chain uses TRBV5-1 and TRBJ2-1; 7 bases fit TRBD2. In germline, CDR1 is SGHRS, CDR2 YFSETQ. The CDR3 has 16 residues. Trimming at V came to 4 bases and at J to 5 bases, leaving 12 bases not matched to a gene. The CDR3 coding sequence is TGCGCCAGCAGCGTTGGGAGGGACTACACAAACAATGAGCAGTTCTTC. Translating gives CASSVGRDYTNNEQFF.

V and J are TRBV28 and TRBJ2-1; D is unclear. CDR1 and CDR2 (germline): MDHEN, SYDVKM. Trimming pared 2 bases from V and 10 bases from J, leaving 9 bases between. This CDR3 is built from 12 residues. In nucleotides, the CDR3 is TGTGCCAGCAGTTTACTGGGAAAGGAGCAGTTCTTC. This translates into CASSLLGKEQFF. Looking up the rest from reference TRBV28 and TRBJ2-1 gives the full variable domain: DVKVTQSSRYLVKRTGEKVFLECVQDMDHENMFWYRQDPGLGLRLIYFSYDVKMKEKGDIPEGYSVSREKKERFSLILESASTNQTSMYLCASSLLGKEQFFGPGTRLTVL.

The rearrangement uses TRBV10-2 and TRBJ1-5, with 8 bases lining up with TRBD1. The J segment lost 4 bases and the V segment lost 7 bases, leaving 6 bases of the junction unmatched. Germline V CDR1 and CDR2: WSHSY, SAAADI. The length of the CDR3 is 14 residues. As DNA, the CDR3 is TGCGCCAGCACTCAGACAGGGGTAAATCAGCCCCAGCATTTT. This codes for CASTQTGVNQPQHF.

This clonotype was detected only a few times. V gene TRBV5-1 combines with J gene TRBJ1-5; 8 nucleotides line up with TRBD1. The CDR3 length is 13 residues. Per the germline V gene, CDR1 is SGHRS and CDR2 is YFSETQ. J was trimmed by 9 bases and V by 5 bases; bases with no gene match: 7. CDR3 in amino acids: CASSSTGEGPQHF. The CDR3 nucleotides are TGCGCCAGCAGTTCGACAGGGGAGGGGCCCCAGCATTTT.

This clonotype showed up just a few times. The gene calls are TRBV7-8 and TRBJ1-1; 7 positions agree with TRBD1. Germline values: CDR1 SGHVS, CDR2 FQNEAQ. The CDR3 runs to 14 residues. With 1 base clipped from V and 5 bases from J, the junction kept 4 bases outside the gene matches. CDR3 nucleotide sequence: TGTGCCAGCAGCTTAGGGACAGGATTGACTGAAGCTTTCTTT. Protein: CASSLGTGLTEAFF.

This clonotype has at least ten counts. The CDR3 is CASSLGDSQQETQYF. The CDR3 DNA reads TGCGCCAGCAGCTTGGGGGACAGCCAACAAGAGACCCAGTACTTC. The J gene is TRBJ2-5, the V gene TRBV5-1, with 7 bases identical to TRBD1. The CDR3 consists of 15 residues. The V segment lost 0 bases and the J segment 2 bases; nucleotides outside the gene matches: 4. The germline CDR1 and CDR2 sequences are SGHRS and YFSETQ.

This clonotype was seen more than once but under ten times. The CDR3 region is CASSLGRSSYEQYF. The CDR3, as DNA: TGCGCCAGCAGCTTGGGACGGAGCTCCTACGAGCAGTACTTC. The V call is TRBV5-1, the J call TRBJ2-7; no reliable D call. The CDR3 covers 14 residues. The germline V gene encodes CDR1 SGHRS and CDR2 YFSETQ. V was shortened by 0 bases and J by 0 bases, with 7 bases between the two germline ends.

V and J are TRBV7-9 and TRBJ2-7; tentative D call: TRBD1 (5 bases). Germline loops: CDR1 SEHNR, CDR2 FQNEAQ (reference sequence). This CDR3 comprises 14 residues. V lost 3 bases and J lost 2, with 11 bases in between. The CDR3: CASSFSGFPYEQYF. In DNA, the CDR3 is TGTGCCAGCAGCTTTTCAGGGTTCCCCTACGAGCAGTACTTC. The variable domain in full, completed from reference TRBV7-9 and TRBJ2-7, reads DTGVSQNPRHKITKRGQNVTFRCDPISEHNRLYWYRQTLGQGPEFLTYFQNEAQLEKSRLLSDRFSAERPKGSFSTLEIQRTEQGDSAMYLCASSFSGFPYEQYFGPGTRLTVT.

The V gene is TRBV5-5, the J gene TRBJ2-3; weak D call: TRBD1 (6 bases). CDR3 length equals 13 residues. The V gene lost 10 bases and the J gene lost 0 bases, with 12 bases spanning the gap. Germline CDR1 reads SGHKS; CDR2 reads YYEKEE (reference sequence). CDR3 bases: TGTGCCGGGGGAAGGGGGAGCACAGATACGCAGTATTTT. This sequence encodes CAGGRGSTDTQYF.

The rearrangement uses TRBV18 and TRBJ2-5, with D hard to call. The germline CDR1 and CDR2 sequences are KGHSH and LQKENI. The CDR3 spans 13 residues. The V and J ends lost 7 bases and 2 bases respectively, with 11 bases between them. The CDR3 region has the DNA TGTGCCAGCTGTATGGGTCTGCAAGAGACCCAGTACTTC. Its translation: CASCMGLQETQYF.

The chain links TRBV2 to TRBJ2-4; the D gene is possibly TRBD2 (5 bases). CDR3 length: 13 residues. V gave up 1 base and J gave up 7 bases, with 8 bases separating them. Germline V gene lookup returns CDR1 SNHLY and CDR2 FYNNEI. The CDR3 region is CASSEVGKNIQYF. The CDR3, as DNA: TGTGCCAGCAGTGAAGTCGGGAAGAACATTCAGTACTTC.

This sequence joins TRBV7-2 and TRBJ2-1; perhaps D is TRBD1 or TRBD2 (5 bases each). Germline values: CDR1 SGHTA, CDR2 FQGNSA. The CDR3 is 13 amino acids. Trimming took off 3 bases at V and 7 bases at J, with 10 bases between the two ends. Written as DNA, the CDR3 is TGTGCCAGCAGCTTGGGGGTGTCGAATGAGCAGTTCTTC. It codes for CASSLGVSNEQFF.

This clonotype appeared a few times. The chain joins TRBV20-1 to TRBJ2-5; 9 nucleotides line up with TRBD1. CDR3 length: 15 residues. Germline loops: CDR1 DFQATT, CDR2 SNEGSKA (reference sequence). After removal of 5 bases from V and 1 base from J, the junction contained 8 bases not matched to a gene. CDR3: CSAPPTGGAQETQYF. In DNA, the CDR3 is TGCAGTGCTCCCCCGACAGGGGGAGCCCAAGAGACCCAGTACTTC.